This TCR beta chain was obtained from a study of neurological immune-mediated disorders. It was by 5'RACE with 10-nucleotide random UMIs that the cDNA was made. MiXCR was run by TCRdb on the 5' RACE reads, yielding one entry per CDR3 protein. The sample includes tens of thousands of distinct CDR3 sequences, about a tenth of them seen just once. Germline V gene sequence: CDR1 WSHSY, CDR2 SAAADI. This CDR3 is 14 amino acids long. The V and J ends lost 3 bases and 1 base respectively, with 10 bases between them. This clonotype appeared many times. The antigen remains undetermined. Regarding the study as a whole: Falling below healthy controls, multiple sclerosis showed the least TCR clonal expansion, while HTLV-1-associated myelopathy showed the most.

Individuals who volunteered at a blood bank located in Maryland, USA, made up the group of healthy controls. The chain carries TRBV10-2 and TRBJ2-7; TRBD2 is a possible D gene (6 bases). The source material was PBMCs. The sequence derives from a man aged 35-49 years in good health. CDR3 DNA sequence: TGCGCCAGCAGTGACTGGGGGGAATCCTACGAGCAGTACTTC. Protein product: CASSDWGESYEQYF.